This T cell receptor (beta chain) was sequenced in a study of regulatory T cells in long-lasting Graves disease. The sample holds many counts of this clonotype. The CDR3 totals 15 residues. With V trimmed by 4 bases and J by 0 bases, 4 bases remained unmatched. The germline CDR1 and CDR2 sequences are SGHRS and YFSETQ. Time point defined: newly diagnosed GD, antithyroid drugs for less than 3 months. The TCR library used RNA extracted from PBMCs. To make TCR beta libraries, researchers used iRepertoire HTBI primers and Arm-PCR of CDR3 regions. TCRdb processed the multiplex PCR reads anew with MiXCR; each CDR3 protein has one entry. The data hold 450,000 to 700,000 distinct CDR3 sequences, with roughly 13% observed a single time. These records were also assigned to another study, of T cells in Graves' hyperthyroidism and ophthalmopathy. That investigation notes: Subjects aged 18 to 65 presented with newly diagnosed hyperthyroidism of less than 2 months' duration.

The TCR sequence derives from a man aged 30 to 45 with Graves disease. This material consisted of peripheral blood mononuclear cells (PBMCs), taken at new diagnosis, from a patient treated with antithyroid drugs. The V call is TRBV5-1, the J call TRBJ2-1, with 7 bases that match TRBD1. CDR3 residues: CASSVDRVSYNEQFF. CDR3 in DNA: TGCGCCAGCAGCGTAGACAGGGTCTCCTACAATGAGCAGTTCTTC.